This T cell receptor beta chain was recorded in a study of blood T cell repertoires in COVID-19 (dated by TCRdb to about 2020). General notes on the study: The collaborator samples originated in the United States, Italy and Spain and spanned the acute and convalescent phases of COVID-19. The material from the prospective study consisted of cDNA or gDNA derived from T cells, B-cell-depleted T cells, or PBMCs. Subjects who had been exposed to COVID-19, were actively infected with it, or had recovered from it provided the deeply sampled blood TCRbeta repertoires that made up the dataset. The repertoires were made available in a free public database intended to serve as a resource for research on the immune response to SARS-CoV-2. Samples came from the ongoing ImmuneRACE study (first 160 participants) plus 1,254 subjects from 6 global collaborators. The sample metadata nearly always contained a de-identified subject ID, COVID-19 status, age in years and sex. HLA class I and class II types, where available, came from metadata supplied by the sample provider rather than from assay-based typing. What the authors observed across the whole study: Clinical and demographic metadata were provided uncurated, with the amount varying by source and participant.

From a lookup of the germline V gene, CDR1 and CDR2 are MNHEY and SVGAGI. From V the trimming removes 9 bases and from J it removes 3 bases, while the gene matches leave 2 bases of the junction unaccounted for. The CDR3 measures 13 amino acids from cysteine to valine. The CDR3 DNA has 39 bases and is translated from base 1. About this clone: Its antigen target is currently unknown. Per-nucleotide qualities are absent, and no much larger clonotype sits a single base away.

TCRbeta CDR3 regions were amplified from genomic DNA using the immunoSEQ Assay, a bias-controlled multiplex PCR. Per the authors' processing: The number of nucleated cells in each sample was estimated by amplification of reference gene primers within the assay. To quantify the absolute abundance of each unique TCRbeta CDR3 rearrangement, sequence reads were collapsed and filtered. For each sample, productive Simpson clonality was calculated by taking the square root of Simpson's diversity index across productive rearrangements. TCRdb mirrors the immuneACCESS table, restricted to in-frame sequences. Some clones are absent from its copies; in checked studies, under half trace to an unresolved V gene, and the reason for the others is unknown. That table supplies the V and J calls and clone size; D and trimming were determined from the DNA. This sample has 150,000 to 180,000 clones in its table, and approximately 80% of those were observed once. Clones ranked in the top ten supply about 12% of the sample.

One collaborating source in Seattle enrolled patients while the patients were actively infected and followed the patients over time throughout the course of disease. Collaborating institutions collected whole blood in K2EDTA tubes following their own protocols. For TCRbeta analysis, collaborator samples were shipped as frozen whole blood, as isolated PBMCs, or as DNA extracted from either sample type. The chain couples TRBV6-5 to TRBJ2-7; 13 bases in between match TRBD2. The receptor was isolated from a woman aged 55 to 70 with COVID-19, enrolled during active disease. The sample was peripheral blood. The DNA reads as follows: TGTGCCAGTGGACTAGCGGGGGTCTACGAGCAGTACGTC. Its protein is CASGLAGVYEQYV.